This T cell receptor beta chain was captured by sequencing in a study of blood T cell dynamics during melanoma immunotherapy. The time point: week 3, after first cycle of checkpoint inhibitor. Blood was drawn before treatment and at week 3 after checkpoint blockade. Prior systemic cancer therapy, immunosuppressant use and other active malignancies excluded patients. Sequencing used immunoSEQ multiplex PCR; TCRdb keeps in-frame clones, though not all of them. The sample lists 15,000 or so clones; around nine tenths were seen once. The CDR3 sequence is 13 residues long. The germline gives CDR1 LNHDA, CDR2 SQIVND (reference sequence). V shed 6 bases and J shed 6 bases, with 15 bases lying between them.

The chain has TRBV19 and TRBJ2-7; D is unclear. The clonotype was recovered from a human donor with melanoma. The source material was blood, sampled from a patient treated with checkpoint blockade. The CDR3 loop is CASSLARGLEQYF. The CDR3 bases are TGTGCCAGTAGCCTGGCTCGCGGCCTCGAGCAGTACTTC.